A single sample is the source of the 4 T cell receptor beta chains below, sequenced in a study of blood T cell repertoires in COVID-19. The protocol was immunoSEQ multiplex PCR, while the TCRdb copy is restricted to in-frame clones and leaves out a portion. The repertoire includes 110,000 or so clones, 65% to 90% of them detected once, and about an eighth sits in the top ten. Sequenced sample: peripheral blood. These receptors were taken from a human donor in a cohort sampled during active COVID-19.

The chain has TRBV7-6 and TRBJ2-7, with a weak D call TRBD2 (5 bases). The CDR3 loop spans 16 amino acids. Germline V gene data show CDR1 as SGHVS and CDR2 as FNYEAQ. V shed 5 bases and J shed 2 bases, with 19 bases lying between them. In DNA form, the CDR3 reads TGTGCCAGCAGCCCCCCTGGCCGGGAAAGACCCTACGAGCAGTACTTC. Protein: CASSPPGRERPYEQYF.

V gene TRBV15 combines with J gene TRBJ2-1, with a possible D match to TRBD2 (6 bases). V dropped 0 bases and J dropped 3 bases, with 12 bases sitting between them. CDR1 is LNHNV, CDR2 YYDKDF, per germline (reference sequence). This CDR3 has 16 residues. CDR3 nucleotide sequence: TGTGCCACCAGCAGAGATCGGGGGAATATCTACAATGAGCAGTTCTTC. Translated, it gives CATSRDRGNIYNEQFF.

This clone was observed a handful of times. Mismatch with germline at one junction end may stem from a read error. The rearrangement links TRBV11-2 to TRBJ2-5; 7 bases map to TRBD1. The germline V gene has CDR1 SGHAT and CDR2 FQNNGV. The CDR3 covers 15 residues. The CDR3 sequence: CASSVETGVGETQYF. The CDR3 DNA sequence: TGTGCCAGCAGCGTAGAAACAGGGGTGGGGGAGACCCAGTACTTC.

The genes are TRBV6-5 and TRBJ2-5; 8 bases are a match to TRBD1. This CDR3 contains 14 residues. The V segment lost 2 bases and the J segment 2 bases; nucleotides outside the gene matches: 1. Germline CDR1 is MNHEY and CDR2 is SVGAGI. The CDR3 loop reads CASSYGTGQETQYF. CDR3 nucleotides: TGTGCCAGCAGTTACGGGACAGGACAAGAGACCCAGTACTTC.